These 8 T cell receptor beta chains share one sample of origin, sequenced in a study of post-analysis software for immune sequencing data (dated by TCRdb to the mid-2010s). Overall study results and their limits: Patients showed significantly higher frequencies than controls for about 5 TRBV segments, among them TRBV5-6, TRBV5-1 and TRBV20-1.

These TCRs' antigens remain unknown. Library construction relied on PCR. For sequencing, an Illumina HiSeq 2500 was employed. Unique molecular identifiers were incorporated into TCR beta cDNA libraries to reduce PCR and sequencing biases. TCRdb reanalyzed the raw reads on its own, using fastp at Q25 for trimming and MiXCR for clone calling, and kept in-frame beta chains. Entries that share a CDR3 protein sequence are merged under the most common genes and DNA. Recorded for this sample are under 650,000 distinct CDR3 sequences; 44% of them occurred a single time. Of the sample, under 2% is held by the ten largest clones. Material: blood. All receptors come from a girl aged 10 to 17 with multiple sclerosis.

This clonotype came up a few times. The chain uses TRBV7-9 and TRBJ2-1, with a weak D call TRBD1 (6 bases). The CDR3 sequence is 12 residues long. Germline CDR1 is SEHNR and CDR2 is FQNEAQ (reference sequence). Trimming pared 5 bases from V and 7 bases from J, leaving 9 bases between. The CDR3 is CASSPDRNEQFF. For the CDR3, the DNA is TGTGCCAGCAGCCCGGACAGAAATGAGCAGTTCTTC.

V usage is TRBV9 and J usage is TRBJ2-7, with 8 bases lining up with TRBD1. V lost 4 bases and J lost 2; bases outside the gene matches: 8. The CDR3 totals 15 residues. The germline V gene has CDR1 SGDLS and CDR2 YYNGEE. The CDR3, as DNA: TGTGCCAGCAGCCCACGGACAGGGCACCCCTACGAGCAGTACTTC. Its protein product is CASSPRTGHPYEQYF.

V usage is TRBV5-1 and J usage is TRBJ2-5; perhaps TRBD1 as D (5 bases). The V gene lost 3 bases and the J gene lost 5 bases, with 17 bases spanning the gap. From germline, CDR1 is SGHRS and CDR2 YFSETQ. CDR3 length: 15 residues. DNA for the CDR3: TGCGCCAGCAGCTCAAATGGGGCAGGAGTGGAGACCCAGTACTTC. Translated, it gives CASSSNGAGVETQYF.

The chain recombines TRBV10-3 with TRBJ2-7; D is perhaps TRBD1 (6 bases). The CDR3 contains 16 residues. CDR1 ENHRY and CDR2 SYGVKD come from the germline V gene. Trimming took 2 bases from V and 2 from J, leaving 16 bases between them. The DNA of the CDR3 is TGTGCCATCAGTGAGCCGGTGCAGGGGAATCCCTACGAGCAGTACTTC. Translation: CAISEPVQGNPYEQYF.

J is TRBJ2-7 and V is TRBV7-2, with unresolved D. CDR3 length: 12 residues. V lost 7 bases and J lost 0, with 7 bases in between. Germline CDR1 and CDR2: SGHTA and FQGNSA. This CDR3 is CASKRSSYEQYF. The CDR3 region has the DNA TGTGCCAGCAAGCGTAGCTCCTACGAGCAGTACTTC.

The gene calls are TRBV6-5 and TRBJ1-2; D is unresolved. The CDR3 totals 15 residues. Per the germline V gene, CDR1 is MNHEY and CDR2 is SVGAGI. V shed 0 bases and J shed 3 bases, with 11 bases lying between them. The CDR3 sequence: CASSYSIMGDYGYTF. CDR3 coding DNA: TGTGCCAGCAGTTACTCTATAATGGGAGACTATGGCTACACCTTC.

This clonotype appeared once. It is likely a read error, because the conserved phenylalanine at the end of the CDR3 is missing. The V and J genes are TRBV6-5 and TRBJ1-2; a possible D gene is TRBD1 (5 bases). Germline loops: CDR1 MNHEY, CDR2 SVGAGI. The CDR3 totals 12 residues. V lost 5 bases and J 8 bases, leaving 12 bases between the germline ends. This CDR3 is CASSSRGEGYTC. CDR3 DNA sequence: TGTGCCAGCAGTAGCCGGGGGGAGGGCTACACCTGC.

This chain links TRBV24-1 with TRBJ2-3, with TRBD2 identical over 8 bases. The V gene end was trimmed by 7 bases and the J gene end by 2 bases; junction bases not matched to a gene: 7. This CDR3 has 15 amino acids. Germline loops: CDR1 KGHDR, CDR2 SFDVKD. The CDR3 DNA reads TGTGCCACCAGCCCCATAGCGGGGTCCACAGATACGCAGTATTTT. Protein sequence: CATSPIAGSTDTQYF.